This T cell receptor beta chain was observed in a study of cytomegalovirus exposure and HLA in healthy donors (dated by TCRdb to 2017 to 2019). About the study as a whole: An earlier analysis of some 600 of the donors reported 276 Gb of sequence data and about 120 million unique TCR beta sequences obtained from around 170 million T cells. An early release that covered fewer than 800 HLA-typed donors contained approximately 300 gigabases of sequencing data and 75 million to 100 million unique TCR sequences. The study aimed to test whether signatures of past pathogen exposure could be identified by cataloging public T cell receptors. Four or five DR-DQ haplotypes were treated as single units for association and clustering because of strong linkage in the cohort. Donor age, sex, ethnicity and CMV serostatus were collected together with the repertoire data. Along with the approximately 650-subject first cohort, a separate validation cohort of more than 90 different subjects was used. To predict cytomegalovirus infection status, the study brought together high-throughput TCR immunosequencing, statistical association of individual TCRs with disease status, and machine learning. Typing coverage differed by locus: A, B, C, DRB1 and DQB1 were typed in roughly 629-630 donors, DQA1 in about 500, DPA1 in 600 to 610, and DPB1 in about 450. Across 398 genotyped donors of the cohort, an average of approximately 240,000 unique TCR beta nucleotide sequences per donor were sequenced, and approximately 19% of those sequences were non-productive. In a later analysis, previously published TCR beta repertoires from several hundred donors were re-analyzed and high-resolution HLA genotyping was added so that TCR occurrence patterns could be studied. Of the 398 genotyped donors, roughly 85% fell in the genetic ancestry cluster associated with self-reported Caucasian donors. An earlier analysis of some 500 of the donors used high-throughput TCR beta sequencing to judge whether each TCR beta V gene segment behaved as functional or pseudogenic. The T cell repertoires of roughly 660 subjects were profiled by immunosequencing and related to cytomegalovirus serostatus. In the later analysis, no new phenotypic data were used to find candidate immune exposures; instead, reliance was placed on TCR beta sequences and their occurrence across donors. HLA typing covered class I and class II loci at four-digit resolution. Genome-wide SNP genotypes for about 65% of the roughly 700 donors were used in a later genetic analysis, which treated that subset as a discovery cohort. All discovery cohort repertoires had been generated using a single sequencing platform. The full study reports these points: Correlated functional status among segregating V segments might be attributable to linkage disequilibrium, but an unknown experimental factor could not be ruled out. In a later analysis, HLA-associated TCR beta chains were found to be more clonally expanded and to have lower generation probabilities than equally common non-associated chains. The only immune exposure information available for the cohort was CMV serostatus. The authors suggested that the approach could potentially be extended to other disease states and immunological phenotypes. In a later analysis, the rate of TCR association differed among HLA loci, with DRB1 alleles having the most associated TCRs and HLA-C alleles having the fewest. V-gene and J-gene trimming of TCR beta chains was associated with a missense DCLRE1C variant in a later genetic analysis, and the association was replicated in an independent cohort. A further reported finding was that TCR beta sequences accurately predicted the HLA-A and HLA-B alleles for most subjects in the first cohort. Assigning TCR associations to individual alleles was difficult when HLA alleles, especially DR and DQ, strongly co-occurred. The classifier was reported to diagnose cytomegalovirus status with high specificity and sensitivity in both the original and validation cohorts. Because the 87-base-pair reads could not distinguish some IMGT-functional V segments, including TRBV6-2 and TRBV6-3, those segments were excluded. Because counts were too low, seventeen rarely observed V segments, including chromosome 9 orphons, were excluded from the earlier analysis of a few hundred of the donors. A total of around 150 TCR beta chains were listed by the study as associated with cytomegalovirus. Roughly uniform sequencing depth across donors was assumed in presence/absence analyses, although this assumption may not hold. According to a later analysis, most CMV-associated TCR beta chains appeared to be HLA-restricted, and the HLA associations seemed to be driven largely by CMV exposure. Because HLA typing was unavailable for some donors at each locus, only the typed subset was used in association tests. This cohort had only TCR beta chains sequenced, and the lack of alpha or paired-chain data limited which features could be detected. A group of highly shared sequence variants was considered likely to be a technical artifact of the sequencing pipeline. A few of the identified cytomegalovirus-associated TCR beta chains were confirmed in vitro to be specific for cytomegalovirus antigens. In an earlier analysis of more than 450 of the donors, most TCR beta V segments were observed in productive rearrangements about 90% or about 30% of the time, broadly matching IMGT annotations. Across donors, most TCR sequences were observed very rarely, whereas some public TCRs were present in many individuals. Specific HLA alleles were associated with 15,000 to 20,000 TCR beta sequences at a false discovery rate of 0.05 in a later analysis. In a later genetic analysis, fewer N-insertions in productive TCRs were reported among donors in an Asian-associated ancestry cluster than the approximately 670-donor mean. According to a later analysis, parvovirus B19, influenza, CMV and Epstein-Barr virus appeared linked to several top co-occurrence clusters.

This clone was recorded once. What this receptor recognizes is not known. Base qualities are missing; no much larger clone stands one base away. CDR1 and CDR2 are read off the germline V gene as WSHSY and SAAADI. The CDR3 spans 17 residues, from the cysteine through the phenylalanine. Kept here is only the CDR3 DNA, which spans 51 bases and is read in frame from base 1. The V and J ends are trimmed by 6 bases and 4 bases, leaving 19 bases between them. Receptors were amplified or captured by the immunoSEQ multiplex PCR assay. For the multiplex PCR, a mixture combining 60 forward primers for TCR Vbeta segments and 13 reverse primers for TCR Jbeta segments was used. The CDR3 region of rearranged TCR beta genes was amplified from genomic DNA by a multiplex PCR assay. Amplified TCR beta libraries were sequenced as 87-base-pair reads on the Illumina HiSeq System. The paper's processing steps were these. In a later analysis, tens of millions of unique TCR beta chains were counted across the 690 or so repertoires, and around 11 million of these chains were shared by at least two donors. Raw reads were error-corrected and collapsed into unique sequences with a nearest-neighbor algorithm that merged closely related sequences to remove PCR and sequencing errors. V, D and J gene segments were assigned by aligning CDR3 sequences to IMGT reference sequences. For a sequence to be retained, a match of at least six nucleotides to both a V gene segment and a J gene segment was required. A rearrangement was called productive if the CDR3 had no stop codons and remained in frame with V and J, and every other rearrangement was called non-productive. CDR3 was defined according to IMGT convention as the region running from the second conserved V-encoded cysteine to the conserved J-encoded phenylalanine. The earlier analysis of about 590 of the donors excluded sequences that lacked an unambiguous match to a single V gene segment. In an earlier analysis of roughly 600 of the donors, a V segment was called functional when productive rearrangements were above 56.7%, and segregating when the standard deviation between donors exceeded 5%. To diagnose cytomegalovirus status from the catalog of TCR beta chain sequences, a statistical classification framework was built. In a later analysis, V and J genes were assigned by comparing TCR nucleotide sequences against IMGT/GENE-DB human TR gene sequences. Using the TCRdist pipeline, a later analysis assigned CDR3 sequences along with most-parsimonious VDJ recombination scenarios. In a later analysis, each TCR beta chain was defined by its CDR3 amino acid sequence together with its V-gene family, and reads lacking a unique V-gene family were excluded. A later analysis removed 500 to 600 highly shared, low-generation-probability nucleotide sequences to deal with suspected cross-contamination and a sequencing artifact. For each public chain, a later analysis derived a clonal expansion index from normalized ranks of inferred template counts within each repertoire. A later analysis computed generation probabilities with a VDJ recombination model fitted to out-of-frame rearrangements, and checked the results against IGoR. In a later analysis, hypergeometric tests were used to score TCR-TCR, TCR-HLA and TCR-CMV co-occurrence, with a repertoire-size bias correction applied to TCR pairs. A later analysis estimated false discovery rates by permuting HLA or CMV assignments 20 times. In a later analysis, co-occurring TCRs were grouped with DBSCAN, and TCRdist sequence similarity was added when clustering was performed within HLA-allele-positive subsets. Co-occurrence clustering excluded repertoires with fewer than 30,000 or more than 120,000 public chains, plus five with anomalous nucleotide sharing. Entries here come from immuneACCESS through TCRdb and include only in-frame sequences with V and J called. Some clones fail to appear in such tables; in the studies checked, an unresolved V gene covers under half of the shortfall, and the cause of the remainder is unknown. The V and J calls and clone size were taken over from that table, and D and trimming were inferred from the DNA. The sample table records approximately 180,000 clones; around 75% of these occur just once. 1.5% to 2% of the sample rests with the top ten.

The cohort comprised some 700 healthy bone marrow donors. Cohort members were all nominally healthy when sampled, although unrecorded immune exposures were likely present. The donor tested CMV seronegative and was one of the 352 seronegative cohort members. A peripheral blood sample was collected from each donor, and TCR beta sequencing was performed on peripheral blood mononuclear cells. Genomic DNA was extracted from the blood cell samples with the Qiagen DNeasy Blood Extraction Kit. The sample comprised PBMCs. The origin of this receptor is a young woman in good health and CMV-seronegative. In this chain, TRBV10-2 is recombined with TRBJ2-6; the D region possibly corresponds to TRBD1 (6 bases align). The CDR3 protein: CASRGMTGPLGANVLTF. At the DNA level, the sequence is TGCGCCAGCAGGGGGATGACAGGCCCACTCGGGGCCAACGTCCTGACTTTC.